A selection of T cell receptor beta chains follows, all from one sample in a study of cytomegalovirus exposure and HLA in healthy donors. TCRdb's copy holds only in-frame clones and misses some; the assay was immunoSEQ multiplex PCR. Altogether 100,000 to 150,000 clones are present, over 65% being singletons, with the ten largest covering 5.5% to 8%. The sequencing input was PBMCs. The receptors derive from a woman aged 40 to 55 in good health and CMV-seronegative. Each CDR3 is given with its conserved first and last residue. The D gene is left open where the match is weak. The listing skips clone size in some rows; elsewhere it reads once, few, many or a size class.

abundance	d_gene	v_gene	j_gene	CDR3nt	CDR3aa
-	TRBD2	TRBV29-1	TRBJ2-3	TGCAGCGTTGCCCTAGCGGCAGATACGCAGTATTTT	CSVALAADTQYF
-	-	TRBV7-9	TRBJ1-1	TGTGCCAGCAGCGGGGGGGCACACTGGAACACTGAAGCTTTCTTT	CASSGGAHWNTEAFF
-	-	TRBV6-5	TRBJ2-4	TGTGCCAGCAGCTTCACAACCGGGGGCAAAAACATTCAGTACTTC	CASSFTTGGKNIQYF
-	TRBD1	TRBV5-4	TRBJ1-5	TGTGCCAGCAGCTACTGGACAGGGGCGGGCAATCAGCCCCAGCATTTT	CASSYWTGAGNQPQHF
-	-	TRBV5-5	TRBJ2-5	TGTGCCAGCAGCGTGGGGGCATCGGTTAGCCAAGAGACCCAGTACTTC	CASSVGASVSQETQYF
-	TRBD2	TRBV7-9	TRBJ2-2	TGTGCCAGCAGGTTGACTAGCGGGGCCGGGGAGCTGTTTTTT	CASRLTSGAGELFF
-	-	TRBV5-4	TRBJ1-5	TGTGCCAGCAGCTCCGCAGGTAGCAATCAGCCCCAGCATTTT	CASSSAGSNQPQHF
-	-	TRBV7-9	TRBJ2-7	TGTTCCAGCAGCCCCTACAGGCCTGGCTCCTACGAGCAGTACTTC	CSSSPYRPGSYEQYF
-	TRBD2	TRBV11-2	TRBJ2-1	TGTGCCAGCAGCCAGAGAGGGACTACCTACAATGAGCAGTTCTTC	CASSQRGTTYNEQFF
-	TRBD1	TRBV15	TRBJ2-2	TGTGCCACCACTCTTGGACAGGGGACGGACACCGGGGAGCTGTTTTTT	CATTLGQGTDTGELFF
-	TRBD1	TRBV4-2	TRBJ2-1	TGTGCCAGCAGCCCCAATTACAGGGGTCGGTCGCTTTACAATGAGCAGTTCTTC	CASSPNYRGRSLYNEQFF
-	TRBD1	TRBV28	TRBJ1-5	TGTGCCAGCAACACGGGACAGGGTAATCAGCCCCAGCATTTT	CASNTGQGNQPQHF
-	-	TRBV7-6	TRBJ2-2	TGTGCCAGCAGCTTACGATTTACGGGATACACCGGGGAGCTGTTTTTT	CASSLRFTGYTGELFF
once	TRBD1	TRBV5-1	TRBJ2-7	TGCGCCAGCAGCTTTTCACAGGGGGCGACCCACGAGCAGTACTTC	CASSFSQGATHEQYF
once	TRBD1	TRBV11-2	TRBJ2-7	TGTGCCAGCAGCTTAAGCCCTAACAGGGGGCCCTACGAGCAGTACTTC	CASSLSPNRGPYEQYF
few	-	TRBV5-1	TRBJ2-2	TGCGCCAGCAGCTTGGGACAGAACACCGGGGAGCTGTTTTTT	CASSLGQNTGELFF
-	-	TRBV4-1	TRBJ1-2	TGCGCCAGCAGCCAAGGCAGGGTAGCTAACTATGGCTACACCTTC	CASSQGRVANYGYTF
few	TRBD1	TRBV19	TRBJ2-2	TGTGCCAGTAGGACAGGGGCTAGTGGCGGGGAGCTGTTTTTT	CASRTGASGGELFF
once	-	TRBV27	TRBJ1-3	TGTGCCAGCAGAAGCGCCTCTGGAAACACCATATATTTT	CASRSASGNTIYF
-	TRBD1	TRBV4-2	TRBJ2-4	TGTGCCAGCAGCCAAGTCCCTGGCACAGGGGAACCCATTCAGTACTTC	CASSQVPGTGEPIQYF
-	TRBD1	TRBV28	TRBJ1-1	TGTGCCAGCAGTTACAGGGGTAGGAGGAACACTGAAGCTTTCTTT	CASSYRGRRNTEAFF
-	TRBD2	TRBV28	TRBJ2-2	TGTGCCAGCAGCCCTGGACTAGCGAGCCCCGGGGAGCTGTTTTTT	CASSPGLASPGELFF
-	-	TRBV11-2	TRBJ2-7	TGTGCCAGCAGCCCTCGCGGGACTGGCACCTACGAGCAGTACTTC	CASSPRGTGTYEQYF
-	TRBD1	TRBV7-9	TRBJ1-1	TGTGCCAGCAGCTTAACGGACAGGGCGTTATTCTTT	CASSLTDRALFF
few	-	TRBV25-1	TRBJ2-6	TGTGCCAGCAGTGATAGACAGGACCTCTCTGGGGCCAACGGCCTGACTTTC	CASSDRQDLSGANGLTF
-	-	TRBV15	TRBJ2-3	TGTGCCACCAGCCTCCGACAGGGCACAGATACGCAGTATTTT	CATSLRQGTDTQYF
-	TRBD1	TRBV10-3	TRBJ2-7	TGTGCCATCATTATCCGGGACAGGGTCCCTACCTACGAGCAGTACTTC	CAIIIRDRVPTYEQYF
once	TRBD1	TRBV11-3	TRBJ2-5	TGTGCCAGCAGCTACACCGGGACAGGGCAAGAGACCCAGTACTTC	CASSYTGTGQETQYF
-	-	TRBV7-9	TRBJ2-1	TGTGCCAGCAGCCCCCTGTCCAGCTACAATGAGCAGTTCTTC	CASSPLSSYNEQFF
few	TRBD1	TRBV6-1	TRBJ1-5	TGTGCCAGTGACCAGGGGGCCTCAAGTCAGCCCCAGCATTTT	CASDQGASSQPQHF
-	-	TRBV6-1	TRBJ1-2	TGTGCCAGCAGTGAGCTCTCTAACTGGCGCACGGGAGACGCATATGGCTACACCTTC	CASSELSNWRTGDAYGYTF
-	-	TRBV11-2	TRBJ2-5	TGTGCCAGCAGCCCTGTCGGGGGGCGGGAGACCCAGTACTTC	CASSPVGGRETQYF